A selection of T cell receptor beta chains follows, all from one sample in a study of T cell clones after liver transplantation. Sequenced by immunoSEQ multiplex PCR; TCRdb stores in-frame clones only, minus some. Here the sample spans tens of thousands of clones, 80% being singletons. Sample: CD4+ T cells from blood, taken 12 months after liver transplant. Receptors originate from a human patient who received a liver transplant. Some of the T cells might come from the graft donor. Each CDR3 is given with its conserved first and last residue. D genes are given only for firm matches. Clone size, where shown, is once, few, many, or a class for clones that have expanded.

D: TRBD1; J: TRBJ1-4; size: .; V: TRBV14; CDR3: CASSQDRGTGRLFF; DNA: TGTGCCAGCAGCCAGGACAGGGGAACAGGTCGACTGTTTTTT
D: TRBD1; J: TRBJ1-2; size: .; V: TRBV27; CDR3: CASSALTGANYGYTF; DNA: TGTGCCAGCAGTGCGCTTACAGGGGCGAACTATGGCTACACCTTC
D: TRBD1; J: TRBJ2-2; size: .; V: TRBV9; CDR3: CASSVGQGDTGELFF; DNA: TGTGCCAGCAGCGTGGGACAGGGGGACACCGGGGAGCTGTTTTTT
D: TRBD2; J: TRBJ2-3; size: .; V: TRBV29-1; CDR3: CSVKAGSTDTQYF; DNA: TGCAGCGTTAAAGCGGGATCCACAGATACGCAGTATTTT
D: TRBD2; J: TRBJ2-7; size: .; V: TRBV5-8; CDR3: CASSLAGLAGFYEQYF; DNA: TGTGCCAGCAGCTTGGCCGGGCTAGCGGGATTCTACGAGCAGTACTTC
D: TRBD2; J: TRBJ2-3; size: .; V: TRBV27; CDR3: CASSGLAGGDSTDTQYF; DNA: TGTGCCAGCAGTGGTCTAGCGGGAGGGGACAGCACAGATACGCAGTATTTT
D: .; J: TRBJ1-2; size: .; V: TRBV28; CDR3: CASTFSIDYGYTF; DNA: TGTGCCAGCACATTTTCAATCGACTATGGCTACACCTTC
D: .; J: TRBJ2-3; size: .; V: TRBV5-5; CDR3: CASSLVGATDTQYF; DNA: TGTGCCAGCAGCTTGGTAGGGGCCACAGATACGCAGTATTTT
D: TRBD1; J: TRBJ1-2; size: .; V: TRBV4-3; CDR3: CASSQDAAGQGTYGYTF; DNA: TGCGCCAGCAGCCAAGATGCGGCGGGACAGGGGACTTATGGCTACACCTTC
D: .; J: TRBJ1-5; size: few; V: TRBV2; CDR3: CASSEWGRGEDQPQHF; DNA: TGTGCCAGCAGTGAATGGGGCAGGGGAGAGGATCAGCCCCAGCATTTT
D: .; J: TRBJ2-1; size: few; V: TRBV29-1; CDR3: CSVLWGNNEQFF; DNA: TGCAGCGTTCTATGGGGGAACAATGAGCAGTTCTTC
D: TRBD1; J: TRBJ2-7; size: .; V: TRBV5-4; CDR3: CASSGRDSEQYF; DNA: TGTGCCAGCAGCGGAAGGGACAGCGAGCAGTACTTC
D: .; J: TRBJ1-5; size: .; V: TRBV6-6; CDR3: CASTLGDIGNQPQHF; DNA: TGTGCCAGCACCTTAGGGGATATCGGCAATCAGCCCCAGCATTTT
D: TRBD1; J: TRBJ2-5; size: .; V: TRBV18; CDR3: CASSTQGQTQYF; DNA: TGTGCCAGCTCAACACAGGGGCAGACCCAGTACTTC
D: .; J: TRBJ1-3; size: .; V: TRBV11-2; CDR3: CASSSGGGWPGNTIYF; DNA: TGTGCCAGCAGCTCAGGAGGGGGATGGCCTGGAAACACCATATATTTT
D: .; J: TRBJ2-7; size: .; V: TRBV5-6; CDR3: CASSLYHRGPYEQYF; DNA: TGTGCCAGCAGCTTGTATCATCGCGGTCCCTACGAGCAGTACTTC
D: .; J: TRBJ1-1; size: .; V: TRBV20-1; CDR3: CSQWGNTEAFF; DNA: TGCAGCCAGTGGGGGAACACTGAAGCTTTCTTT
D: TRBD1; J: TRBJ2-3; size: few; V: TRBV19; CDR3: CASSIAGQGSTQYF; DNA: TGTGCCAGTAGTATAGCGGGACAGGGGTCTACGCAGTATTTT
D: .; J: TRBJ1-1; size: .; V: TRBV28; CDR3: CASSLRTRPLNTEAFF; DNA: TGTGCCAGCAGTTTAAGGACACGGCCCCTGAACACTGAAGCTTTCTTT
D: .; J: TRBJ2-3; size: .; V: TRBV2; CDR3: CASSPKENDTQYF; DNA: TGTGCCAGCAGTCCTAAGGAAAACGATACGCAGTATTTT
D: .; J: TRBJ1-5; size: once; V: TRBV25-1; CDR3: CASPIRDYSNQPQHF; DNA: TGTGCCAGCCCAATCAGGGACTATAGCAATCAGCCCCAGCATTTT
D: .; J: TRBJ1-2; size: .; V: TRBV4-2; CDR3: CASSQVMATNYGYTF; DNA: TGTGCCAGCAGCCAAGTGATGGCCACTAACTATGGCTACACCTTC
D: TRBD2; J: TRBJ2-1; size: .; V: TRBV11-1; CDR3: CASSFLRLAGYNEQFF; DNA: TGTGCCAGCAGCTTCCTTAGACTAGCGGGGTACAATGAGCAGTTCTTC
D: TRBD2; J: TRBJ2-2; size: once; V: TRBV5-6; CDR3: CASSSQPGLAGGYTGELFF; DNA: TGTGCCAGCAGTTCTCAACCGGGACTAGCGGGAGGCTACACCGGGGAGCTGTTTTTT
D: .; J: TRBJ2-1; size: .; V: TRBV6-6; CDR3: CASRVSERVSYNEQFF; DNA: TGTGCCAGCAGAGTCTCGGAGCGGGTCTCCTACAATGAGCAGTTCTTC
D: .; J: TRBJ2-7; size: once; V: TRBV11-2; CDR3: CASSYRVPYEQYF; DNA: TGTGCCAGCAGCTACAGGGTCCCCTACGAGCAGTACTTC
D: TRBD2; J: TRBJ2-4; size: once; V: TRBV4-2; CDR3: CASSQGTSGSNIQYF; DNA: TGTGCCAGCAGCCAAGGAACTAGCGGGAGCAACATTCAGTACTTC
D: .; J: TRBJ1-1; size: .; V: TRBV28; CDR3: CASSLSARFTEAFF; DNA: TGTGCCAGCAGTTTGTCAGCAAGGTTCACTGAAGCTTTCTTT
D: .; J: TRBJ1-3; size: .; V: TRBV9; CDR3: CASSVGPLWGNTIYF; DNA: TGTGCCAGCAGCGTTGGGCCCCTGTGGGGAAACACCATATATTTT
D: TRBD2; J: TRBJ2-5; size: .; V: TRBV5-1; CDR3: CASTPTSGRAGETQYF; DNA: TGCGCCAGCACCCCGACTAGCGGGAGGGCCGGGGAGACCCAGTACTTC
D: .; J: TRBJ2-5; size: once; V: TRBV5-1; CDR3: CASSIAMPQETQYF; DNA: TGCGCCAGCAGCATCGCCATGCCCCAAGAGACCCAGTACTTC
D: TRBD1; J: TRBJ2-2; size: few; V: TRBV5-4; CDR3: CASSPDRVATGELFF; DNA: TGTGCCAGCAGCCCAGACAGGGTGGCCACCGGGGAGCTGTTTTTT
D: .; J: TRBJ1-2; size: .; V: TRBV28; CDR3: CASSRNHLYGYTF; DNA: TGTGCCAGCAGTCGCAACCATCTCTATGGCTACACCTTC
D: .; J: TRBJ2-1; size: .; V: TRBV5-1; CDR3: CASSLAQEFDEQFF; DNA: TGCGCCAGCAGCTTGGCTCAGGAGTTCGATGAGCAGTTCTTC
D: .; J: TRBJ1-5; size: .; V: TRBV5-7; CDR3: CASSFPSSDRSNQPQHF; DNA: TGTGCCAGCAGCTTCCCCTCGTCAGACAGGAGCAATCAGCCCCAGCATTTT
D: .; J: TRBJ1-1; size: .; V: TRBV5-1; CDR3: CASTPSPGSTEAFF; DNA: TGCGCCAGCACCCCCAGTCCAGGGTCGACTGAAGCTTTCTTT
D: TRBD2; J: TRBJ2-1; size: .; V: TRBV5-1; CDR3: CASSSLAGDNEQFF; DNA: TGCGCCAGCAGCTCACTAGCGGGAGACAATGAGCAGTTCTTC
D: TRBD1; J: TRBJ1-1; size: .; V: TRBV7-2; CDR3: CASSPGQYQAAFF; DNA: TGTGCCAGCAGCCCGGGACAGTATCAGGCCGCTTTCTTT
D: .; J: TRBJ2-7; size: .; V: TRBV6-6; CDR3: CASSFDRSTEQYF; DNA: TGTGCCAGCAGTTTTGACAGGTCCACCGAGCAGTACTTC
D: TRBD2; J: TRBJ2-5; size: .; V: TRBV4-1; CDR3: CASSQSLGAGGETQYF; DNA: TGCGCCAGCAGCCAATCTTTAGGGGCGGGAGGGGAGACCCAGTACTTC
D: .; J: TRBJ1-4; size: .; V: TRBV6-1; CDR3: CASRLRRTNEKLFF; DNA: TGTGCCAGCAGACTCAGAAGAACTAATGAAAAACTGTTTTTT
D: .; J: TRBJ1-4; size: few; V: TRBV28; CDR3: CASTSPGGEEKLFF; DNA: TGTGCCAGCACTTCACCGGGGGGGGAGGAAAAACTGTTTTTT
D: .; J: TRBJ1-2; size: once; V: TRBV6-5; CDR3: CASSYSGGNYGYTF; DNA: TGTGCCAGCAGTTACTCAGGCGGAAACTATGGCTACACCTTC
D: TRBD1; J: TRBJ2-7; size: once; V: TRBV7-2; CDR3: CASSFRDSQQYF; DNA: TGTGCCAGCAGCTTTAGGGACAGTCAGCAGTACTTC
D: TRBD1; J: TRBJ2-7; size: once; V: TRBV6-1; CDR3: CASSESPRGPYEQYF; DNA: TGTGCCAGCAGTGAATCCCCCAGGGGGCCCTACGAGCAGTACTTC
D: .; J: TRBJ2-4; size: .; V: TRBV19; CDR3: CASSIGTLGAKNIQYF; DNA: TGTGCCAGTAGTATAGGTACCCTTGGGGCCAAAAACATTCAGTACTTC
D: .; J: TRBJ2-6; size: .; V: TRBV2; CDR3: CASRWTDRSGSGANVLTF; DNA: TGTGCCAGCCGATGGACTGACAGGTCTGGCTCTGGGGCCAACGTCCTGACTTTC
D: .; J: TRBJ1-5; size: .; V: TRBV5-1; CDR3: CASSLGLSSNQPQHF; DNA: TGCGCCAGCAGCTTGGGTCTGAGCAGCAATCAGCCCCAGCATTTT
D: TRBD1; J: TRBJ1-2; size: .; V: TRBV2; CDR3: CASSDPGQGRRGGYTF; DNA: TGTGCCAGCAGCGATCCGGGACAGGGGAGGAGAGGTGGCTACACCTTC
D: .; J: TRBJ1-1; size: .; V: TRBV29-1; CDR3: CSAHPGTEAFF; DNA: TGCAGCGCCCATCCGGGCACTGAAGCTTTCTTT
D: .; J: TRBJ2-1; size: .; V: TRBV7-3; CDR3: CASSSQARSEQFF; DNA: TGTGCCAGCAGCTCCCAGGCGAGGAGTGAGCAGTTCTTC
D: .; J: TRBJ1-5; size: .; V: TRBV7-2; CDR3: CASSRGQGNQPQHF; DNA: TGTGCCAGCAGTCGCGGACAAGGCAATCAGCCCCAGCATTTT
D: .; J: TRBJ2-5; size: .; V: TRBV6-6; CDR3: CASSRDRLGTQYF; DNA: TGTGCCAGCAGTCGGGACCGCCTCGGGACCCAGTACTTC